The 8 T cell receptor beta chains listed next were all sequenced from one sample in a study of T-cell memory formation after mild COVID-19. TCRdb passed the 5' RACE reads through MiXCR, listing each CDR3 protein once. The repertoire holds 550,000 to 600,000 distinct CDR3 sequences, 17% seen once, with around 7.8% in the top ten. Material: PBMCs or a T cell subset sorted from them (not recorded which). These receptors all come from an adult woman who had mild COVID-19 (a few samples of this study predate the infection). Cell type and time point are not known.

This clonotype was seen only a few times. The chain employs TRBV7-3 and TRBJ2-1; 9 nucleotides line up with TRBD2. Trimming removed 0 bases from V and 0 bases from J; junction bases left unmatched: 21. The CDR3 length is 23 residues. Per germline, CDR1 SGHTA and CDR2 FQGTGA. The CDR3, as DNA: TGTGCCAGCAGCTTAACATCGACGTGGGGGCTAGCGGGGCCCAAACGCTCCTACAATGAGCAGTTCTTC. Protein sequence: CASSLTSTWGLAGPKRSYNEQFF. The full variable domain, with the rest looked up from reference TRBV7-3 and TRBJ2-1, is GAGVSQTPSNKVTEKGKYVELRCDPISGHTALYWYRQSLGQGPEFLIYFQGTGAADDSGLPNDRFFAVRPEGSVSTLKIQRTERGDSAVYLCASSLTSTWGLAGPKRSYNEQFFGPGTRLTVL.

This clonotype was counted many times. The J gene is TRBJ2-2, the V gene TRBV12-3 or TRBV12-4; 11 bases line up with TRBD2. CDR3 size: 14 residues. V trimming: 9 bases; J trimming: 2 bases; junction bases outside the gene matches: 2. CDR3 DNA: TGTGCCAGTCTAGCGGGAGGCAACACCGGGGAGCTGTTTTTT. This sequence encodes CASLAGGNTGELFF.

This chain joins TRBV23-1 and TRBJ2-5; TRBD1 matches 7 bases. TRBV23-1 is an ORF, with its function uncertain. V lost 7 bases to trimming and J lost 1 base; unmatched junction nucleotides: 18. This CDR3 is 18 amino acids long. Here the CDR3 reads CASTPGTDSPWGQETQYF. CDR3 coding DNA: TGCGCCAGCACTCCGGGGACAGATTCCCCCTGGGGCCAAGAGACCCAGTACTTC.

The V and J genes are TRBV7-9 and TRBJ2-3; TRBD2 matches 12 bases. This CDR3 region has 18 residues. Germline lookup yields CDR1 SEHNR and CDR2 FQNEAQ (reference sequence). The V segment lost 5 bases and the J segment 0 bases; nucleotides outside the gene matches: 9. The CDR3 bases are TGTGCCAGCAGCGGGATCGGACTAGCGGGGTCTAGCACAGATACGCAGTATTTT. This encodes CASSGIGLAGSSTDTQYF.

The J gene is TRBJ2-7, the V gene TRBV7-9, with TRBD1 matching over 7 bases. V was pared by 1 base and J by 2 bases, with 5 bases of the junction left unmatched. The CDR3 is 15 amino acids. The germline V gene encodes CDR1 SEHNR and CDR2 FQNEAQ (reference sequence). As DNA, the CDR3 is TGTGCCAGCAGCTTAGGGGACAGTGGAGCCTACGAGCAGTACTTC. This gives the protein CASSLGDSGAYEQYF.

The chain has TRBV6-1 and TRBJ2-3; no firm D call. V gave up 6 bases and J gave up 2 bases, with 9 bases separating them. CDR1 is MNHNS and CDR2 is SASEGT in the germline V gene. The CDR3 spans 13 residues. Here the CDR3 DNA reads TGTGCCAGCAGAGCCACAGCCACAGATACGCAGTATTTT. Amino acid sequence: CASRATATDTQYF.

The rearrangement uses TRBV18 and TRBJ2-3; the match to TRBD2 covers 10 bases. The CDR3 is 14 amino acids. V lost 2 bases to trimming and J lost 8 bases; unmatched junction nucleotides: 4. Germline V gene sequence: CDR1 KGHSH, CDR2 LQKENI. CDR3 amino acids: CASSPTGTSATQYF. CDR3 DNA: TGTGCCAGCTCACCAACCGGGACTAGCGCTACGCAGTATTTT.

Many counts were recorded for this clonotype. This chain uses TRBV7-8 with TRBJ2-7; tentative D call: TRBD1 (6 bases). Germline CDR1 and CDR2: SGHVS and FQNEAQ. The CDR3 extends over 15 amino acids. With 3 bases removed from V and 4 bases from J, the gap between germline ends came to 16 bases. The DNA for the CDR3 is TGTGCCAGCAGCTTCCCCACGGCAGGGGAGTACGAGCAGTACTTC. Protein: CASSFPTAGEYEQYF.